This T cell receptor beta chain was sequenced during a study of blood T cell repertoires in COVID-19 (TCRdb year 2020). Describing the broader study: Samples covering the acute and convalescent phases of COVID-19 were provided by collaborators in the United States, Italy and Spain. The material from the prospective study consisted of cDNA or gDNA derived from T cells, B-cell-depleted T cells, or PBMCs. Subjects who had been exposed to COVID-19, were actively infected with it, or had recovered from it provided the deeply sampled blood TCRbeta repertoires that made up the dataset. Where HLA class I and class II types were available, the types were taken from metadata supplied by the sample provider, not from assay-based typing. Sample metadata almost always included a de-identified subject ID, COVID-19 status, age in years and sex. The samples were drawn from two sources: the first 160 participants of the ongoing ImmuneRACE study, and 1,200 or so subjects contributed by 6 global collaborators. A freely available public database, intended as a resource for researchers studying the immune response to SARS-CoV-2, is where the repertoires were released. The paper as a whole reports these results and caveats: The quantity of clinical and demographic metadata differed by source and by participant and was supplied without curation.

Note on this clone: Its binding antigen is unknown. Within one base of it there is no much larger clone, and no base qualities were kept.

Collaborating institutions collected whole blood in K2EDTA tubes following their own protocols. For TCRbeta analysis, collaborator samples were shipped as frozen whole blood, as isolated PBMCs, or as DNA extracted from either sample type. The immunoSEQ Assay, a bias-controlled multiplex PCR, was used to amplify TCRbeta CDR3 regions from genomic DNA. Under the source paper's analysis protocol: Within the assay, amplification of reference gene primers was used to estimate how many nucleated cells each sample contained. To quantify the absolute abundance of each unique TCRbeta CDR3 rearrangement, sequence reads were collapsed and filtered. Productive Simpson clonality was computed per sample as the square root of Simpson's diversity index over productive rearrangements. Entries here come from immuneACCESS through TCRdb and include only in-frame sequences with V and J called. Some clones fail to appear in such tables; in the studies checked, an unresolved V gene covers under half of the shortfall, and the cause of the remainder is unknown. For V, J and clone size, that table is used; D and trimming come from the DNA. The sample has about 150,000 clones on record, around 86% of them singletons. Roughly 9.1% of the sample belongs to the ten largest clones.

From the cysteine through the phenylalanine, the CDR3 covers 13 amino acids. Solely the CDR3 DNA is kept, with 39 bases framed from the first base. V is pruned by 4 bases and J by 3 bases, leaving 4 bases of the junction without a gene match. CDR1 SQVTM and CDR2 ANQGSEA are derived from the germline V gene. The chain is encoded by TRBV29-1 joined to TRBJ2-3; 7 junctional bases match TRBD2. Material: peripheral blood. This TCR derives from a woman between 55 and 75 years old with active or convalescent COVID-19. The nucleotides read TGCAGCGTTGCCGCGGGGGTTACAGATACGCAGTATTTT. This translates into CSVAAGVTDTQYF.